This paragraph covers one T cell receptor (beta chain) sequence. TCRdb's table, derived via immunoSEQ multiplex PCR, lists solely in-frame clones and lacks some. This sample carries 14,000 to 15,000 clones, roughly 88% of them seen once, and the ten largest clones take around 15%. This sample stems from a study of PD-L1 blockade in urothelial cancer. Looking at the study overall: Male sex and bladder-origin urothelial cancer were recorded for about 85% of the roughly 30 patients. Each patient had 0 to 3 earlier chemotherapy regimens. It was at 3 weeks (second dose) and 6 weeks after treatment start that blood was analyzed.

Each patient presented with locally advanced or metastatic urothelial carcinoma. V shed 2 bases and J shed 4 bases, with 9 bases lying between them. CDR3 length: 12 residues. Germline loops: CDR1 GTSNPN, CDR2 SVGIG (reference sequence). This receptor was obtained from a man aged 70 or older with urothelial cancer. The source material was PBMCs, sampled around atezolizumab (anti-PD-L1) treatment. This chain joins TRBV30 and TRBJ2-7; no firm D call. As DNA, the CDR3 is TGTGCCTGGAGTCCCAACAAGTACGAGCAGTACTTC. Protein sequence: CAWSPNKYEQYF.